The rows below give T cell receptor beta chains drawn from one sample of a study of blood T cell repertoires in COVID-19. Method: immunoSEQ multiplex PCR; TCRdb's copy keeps in-frame clones and lacks some. Of approximately 200,000 clones detected, roughly 84% appear once; the ten largest clones hold 0.85% to 1%. Material: peripheral blood. Receptors were obtained from a man between 35 and 55 years old with acute or convalescent COVID-19. Each CDR3 is given with its conserved first and last residue. The D gene is left open where the match is weak. Size is omitted from some rows. Given values are once, few, many or a class for expanded clones.

d_call	v_call	j_call	clone_size	cdr3_aa	cdr3_nt
NA	TRBV4-1	TRBJ1-1	NA	CASSQVVDTNTEAFF	TGCGCCAGCAGCCAAGTTGTTGACACCAACACTGAAGCTTTCTTT
NA	TRBV18	TRBJ1-2	NA	CASSPPWYRGVHGYTF	TGTGCCAGCTCACCACCTTGGTATAGGGGCGTGCATGGCTACACCTTC
NA	TRBV7-9	TRBJ2-2	NA	CASTPDAGELFF	TGTGCCAGCACCCCAGATGCCGGGGAGCTGTTTTTT
NA	TRBV28	TRBJ1-6	NA	CASSSIERGGGRSPLHF	TGTGCCAGCAGTTCCATAGAAAGGGGAGGGGGAAGGTCACCCCTCCACTTT
TRBD1	TRBV5-1	TRBJ1-6	NA	CASRQTGAGSPLHF	TGCGCCAGCAGACAGACAGGGGCGGGTTCACCCCTCCACTTT
TRBD1	TRBV2	TRBJ1-1	NA	CASSVGGGHTEAFF	TGTGCCAGCAGTGTTGGAGGGGGCCACACTGAAGCTTTCTTT
NA	TRBV14	TRBJ2-2	few	CASSQAGTGELFF	TGTGCCAGCAGCCAAGCAGGGACCGGGGAGCTGTTTTTT
TRBD2	TRBV9	TRBJ2-1	NA	CASSPGTSGSYNEQFF	TGTGCCAGCAGCCCCGGGACTAGCGGCTCCTACAATGAGCAGTTCTTC
TRBD1	TRBV15	TRBJ1-5	once	CATSRGTGVNQPQHF	TGTGCCACCAGCAGAGGCACAGGGGTCAATCAGCCCCAGCATTTT
NA	TRBV4-1	TRBJ1-5	NA	CASSQEGVQPQHF	TGCGCCAGCAGCCAAGAAGGAGTACAGCCCCAGCATTTT
TRBD1	TRBV23-1	TRBJ1-1	NA	CASSKYRGMNTEAFF	TGCGCCAGCAGTAAATACAGGGGAATGAACACTGAAGCTTTCTTT
NA	TRBV19	TRBJ2-4	NA	CASSIDWQSIQYF	TGTGCCAGTAGTATAGACTGGCAATCCATTCAGTACTTC
NA	TRBV3-1/TRBV3-2	TRBJ1-1	NA	CASSQAGIITEAFF	TGTGCCAGCAGCCAAGCCGGGATAATCACTGAAGCTTTCTTT
NA	TRBV28	TRBJ1-5	NA	CASSLIGGSNQPQHF	TGTGCCAGCAGTTTAATAGGAGGGAGCAATCAGCCCCAGCATTTT
NA	TRBV30	TRBJ1-1	NA	CARRQDQGRAFF	TGTGCCCGGAGACAAGATCAGGGTCGAGCTTTCTTT
NA	TRBV9	TRBJ2-1	NA	CASSARTESSYNEQFF	TGTGCCAGCAGCGCACGGACAGAGAGCTCCTACAATGAGCAGTTCTTC
NA	TRBV7-2	TRBJ1-2	once	CASSLLGVGGYTF	TGTGCCAGCAGCTTATTAGGGGTCGGCGGCTACACCTTC
NA	TRBV5-4	TRBJ1-1	few	CASSLVSGTEAFF	TGTGCCAGCAGCTTGGTATCGGGTACTGAAGCTTTCTTT
TRBD1	TRBV5-5	TRBJ1-5	NA	CASSPTARGLGSNQPQHF	TGTGCCAGCAGCCCCACGGCCAGGGGGCTTGGAAGCAATCAGCCCCAGCATTTT
NA	TRBV2	TRBJ2-7	once	CASSDLSYEQYF	TGTGCCAGCAGTGATCTTTCCTACGAGCAGTACTTC
TRBD1	TRBV3-1/TRBV3-2	TRBJ1-2	NA	CASSHPGQFFNYGYTF	TGTGCCAGCAGCCATCCGGGACAGTTTTTTAACTATGGCTACACCTTC
TRBD1	TRBV2	TRBJ1-5	NA	CASSPGTGVNSNQPQHF	TGTGCCAGCAGTCCCGGGACAGGGGTAAATAGCAATCAGCCCCAGCATTTT
NA	TRBV2	TRBJ1-5	NA	CASRGDSNQPQHF	TGTGCCAGCAGGGGCGATAGCAATCAGCCCCAGCATTTT
TRBD2	TRBV5-5	TRBJ2-5	NA	CASSRTSLQETQYF	TGTGCCAGCAGCCGGACTAGCCTCCAAGAGACCCAGTACTTC
NA	TRBV27	TRBJ2-5	once	CASGPHPGETQYF	TGTGCCAGCGGCCCCCACCCAGGAGAGACCCAGTACTTC
NA	TRBV15	TRBJ1-4	NA	CATSSCLVPLREKLFF	TGTGCCACCAGCAGCTGCCTTGTGCCCCTTAGGGAGAAACTGTTTTTT
NA	TRBV5-8	TRBJ1-3	NA	CASSLLSGKNTIYF	TGTGCCAGCAGCCTACTGTCAGGAAAAAACACCATATATTTT
NA	TRBV19	TRBJ1-5	NA	CASSPGEGQTNQPQHF	TGTGCCAGTAGTCCAGGAGAGGGACAAACGAATCAGCCCCAGCATTTT
TRBD1	TRBV5-1	TRBJ1-2	NA	CASSSGQVGLTF	TGCGCCAGCAGCTCGGGACAGGTCGGTCTCACCTTC
NA	TRBV28	TRBJ1-1	once	CASSLGGFTEAFF	TGTGCCAGCAGTTTAGGGGGGTTCACTGAAGCTTTCTTT
NA	TRBV28	TRBJ1-5	NA	CASSLQRQPQHF	TGTGCCAGCAGTTTACAGCGTCAGCCCCAGCATTTT
NA	TRBV21-1	TRBJ1-5	NA	CASSTRDRGEQPQHF	TGTGCCAGCAGCACCCGGGACAGGGGCGAACAGCCCCAGCATTTT
TRBD1	TRBV29-1	TRBJ1-5	NA	CSVAGTGGGQPQHF	TGCAGCGTCGCCGGGACAGGGGGAGGACAGCCCCAGCATTTT
TRBD1	TRBV6-5	TRBJ1-2	few	CASSFGQGYIYGYTF	TGTGCCAGCAGTTTCGGACAGGGTTACATCTATGGCTACACCTTC
NA	TRBV3-1/TRBV3-2	TRBJ2-7	NA	CASSQDIYEQYF	TGTGCCAGCAGCCAAGATATCTACGAGCAGTACTTC
TRBD1	TRBV5-1	TRBJ1-2	NA	CASSFQGVGYGYTF	TGCGCCAGCAGCTTTCAGGGGGTAGGCTATGGCTACACCTTC
TRBD1	TRBV2	TRBJ1-5	once	CASSRTGGNQPQHF	TGTGCCAGCAGCAGGACAGGGGGCAATCAGCCCCAGCATTTT
TRBD1	TRBV5-1	TRBJ1-3	NA	CASSPEGQGGGNTIYF	TGCGCCAGCAGCCCGGAGGGACAGGGTGGTGGAAACACCATATATTTT
TRBD2	TRBV11-2	TRBJ2-7	NA	CASSLTSPDGRGEQYF	TGTGCCAGCAGCTTAACGAGCCCCGATGGGAGGGGCGAGCAGTACTTC
TRBD1	TRBV10-2	TRBJ1-1	NA	CASSNRQGLNTEAFF	TGCGCCAGCAGTAATAGACAGGGTTTGAACACTGAAGCTTTCTTT
NA	TRBV2	TRBJ1-4	NA	CASSLGGRNEKLFF	TGTGCCAGCAGTTTAGGGGGTCGTAATGAAAAACTGTTTTTT
NA	TRBV6-5	TRBJ2-3	NA	CASSPRILTTDTQYF	TGTGCCAGCAGCCCCCGCATTCTGACAACAGATACGCAGTATTTT
NA	TRBV12-3/TRBV12-4	TRBJ1-2	few	CASSALSNYGYTF	TGTGCCAGCAGTGCCCTCAGTAACTATGGCTACACCTTC
NA	TRBV2	TRBJ1-2	NA	CASSVQGFGGYTF	TGTGCCAGCAGTGTACAGGGATTCGGTGGCTACACCTTC
NA	TRBV6-1	TRBJ1-5	NA	CASSEAGELNQPQHF	TGTGCCAGCAGTGAAGCCGGGGAACTCAATCAGCCCCAGCATTTT
NA	TRBV3-1/TRBV3-2	TRBJ1-2	NA	CASSQGAQDGYTF	TGTGCCAGCAGCCAAGGGGCCCAGGATGGCTACACCTTC